The present T cell receptor beta chain was sequenced within a study of blood T cell repertoires in COVID-19. Repertoires were generated with immunoSEQ multiplex PCR, while TCRdb's copy carries only in-frame clones and drops some. This sample carries some 40,000 clones, approximately 94% of them seen once, and the ten largest clones take around 0.39%. Comments on this clone: Other DNA sequences in the same sample also yield this CDR3.

The V end lost 1 base, the J end lost 5 bases, and 3 bases lay between the germline ends. Germline values: CDR1 LGHDT, CDR2 YNNKEL (reference sequence). The length of the CDR3 is 12 residues. The sample was peripheral blood. The chain has TRBV3-1 (or the pseudogene TRBV3-2) and TRBJ2-4; the D is unclear. This clonotype originated in a man over 45 with COVID-19, enrolled during active disease. The CDR3 bases are TGTGCCAGCAGCCAAGCAGAAAACATTCAGTACTTC. It translates to CASSQAENIQYF.